These 5 T cell receptor beta chains were all obtained from the same sample, sequenced in a study of beta chain features in type 1 diabetes. The study reverse transcribed the entire isolated RNA, so it sequenced expressed TCRB transcripts. Data came from immunoSEQ multiplex PCR; TCRdb stores just in-frame clones and leaves some out. The sample includes fewer than 550,000 clones, over 10% of them seen just once. The sample taken for sequencing was naive CD4+ T cells from blood. Receptor source: a woman between 18 and 29 years old in good health.

This clone was observed a handful of times. J is TRBJ2-3 and V is TRBV9, with D hard to call. Trimming took 3 bases from V and 0 from J, leaving 11 bases between them. The CDR3 is made up of 15 amino acids. Germline V CDR1 and CDR2: SGDLS, YYNGEE. Here the CDR3 DNA reads TGTGCCAGCAGCGACCGGCCACAGAGCACAGATACGCAGTATTTT. It encodes CASSDRPQSTDTQYF.

A few counts support this clone. V and J are TRBV4-3 and TRBJ1-2; the D is unclear. The CDR3 is 13 amino acids. V was clipped by 1 base and J by 8 bases, with 11 bases between them. Germline V gene sequence: CDR1 LGHNA, CDR2 YSLEER. The CDR3: CASSQVLWEGYTF. The CDR3 DNA reads TGCGCCAGCAGCCAAGTCCTTTGGGAGGGCTACACCTTC.

The V and J genes are TRBV28 and TRBJ2-3, with D hard to call. The CDR3 totals 13 residues. Germline assignment: CDR1 MDHEN and CDR2 SYDVKM. Trimming pared 6 bases from V and 2 bases from J, leaving 9 bases between. CDR3 coding DNA: TGTGCCAGCAGACAGCAGCCCACAGATACGCAGTATTTT. This encodes CASRQQPTDTQYF.

This clone was observed a few times. The rearrangement links TRBV9 to TRBJ2-1; 13 nucleotides agree with TRBD2. CDR3 size: 15 residues. CDR1 is SGDLS and CDR2 is YYNGEE in the germline V gene. Unmatched junction bases numbered 4, after V lost 2 bases and J lost 8 bases. Here the CDR3 reads CASSVSLAGGDEQFF. CDR3 nucleotide sequence: TGTGCCAGCAGCGTTTCACTAGCGGGAGGGGATGAGCAGTTCTTC.

This clone appeared a few times. The chain recombines TRBV9 with TRBJ2-3, with unresolved D. Germline V gives CDR1 SGDLS, CDR2 YYNGEE. The V end was cut by 0 bases, the J end by 1 base, with 9 bases between. There are 15 residues in the CDR3. As DNA, the CDR3 is TGTGCCAGCAGCGTAGTAGCTTTGGGCACAGATACGCAGTATTTT. The encoded protein is CASSVVALGTDTQYF.